Following are 24 T cell receptor beta chains from one sample sequenced in a study of cytomegalovirus exposure and HLA in healthy donors. PCR amplification relied on 60 Vbeta primers (plus 13 Jbeta primers). Some clones are missing from TCRdb's copy, which holds only in-frame ones; the method was immunoSEQ multiplex PCR. The table records over 150,000 clones, approximately 84% of them present only once. Sequencing used PBMCs. These receptor sequences come from a man aged 18-30 years in good health and CMV-seronegative.

The rearrangement joins TRBV7-8 to TRBJ2-1; TRBD1 aligns across 9 bases. The length of the CDR3 is 15 residues. V trimming: 5 bases; J trimming: 8 bases; junction bases outside the gene matches: 10. Germline-derived CDR1 and CDR2 are SGHVS and FQNEAQ. This CDR3 is CASSRLGQGGDEQFF. The CDR3 region has the DNA TGTGCCAGCAGCCGATTGGGACAGGGTGGCGATGAGCAGTTCTTC.

V and J are TRBV6-6 and TRBJ2-1, with 13 bases identical to TRBD2. The length of the CDR3 is 16 residues. Germline CDR1 is MNHNY and CDR2 is SVGAGI (reference sequence). J lost 10 bases, V lost 2 bases, and 8 bases had no gene match. CDR3 bases: TGTGCCAGCAGTTACACTAGCGGGGGGGCTTCCTGGGAGCAGTTCTTC. Residues: CASSYTSGGASWEQFF.

The chain has TRBV6-7 and TRBJ2-1; 8 bases line up with TRBD2. TRBV6-7 is recorded as an ORF, its role being uncertain. V shed 6 bases and J 0 bases; nucleotides not matched to a gene: 16. CDR3 length: 19 amino acids. CDR3 protein: CASRTPWLAGFSSYNEQFF. CDR3 nucleotides: TGTGCCAGCAGAACCCCCTGGCTAGCGGGTTTCAGCTCCTACAATGAGCAGTTCTTC.

The V call is TRBV5-1, the J call TRBJ2-1, with TRBD2 matching over 9 bases. Per the germline V gene, CDR1 is SGHRS and CDR2 is YFSETQ. The CDR3 sequence is 13 residues long. Trimming cost V 7 bases and J 5 bases; bases outside gene matches: 4. The CDR3 sequence: CASGREGHNEQFF. In nucleotides, the CDR3 is TGCGCCAGCGGGCGGGAGGGCCACAATGAGCAGTTCTTC.

The genes are TRBV27 and TRBJ2-1; perhaps TRBD2 as D (6 bases). Between the trimmed V and J ends, which lost 5 bases and 1 base, there was a span of 15 bases. Germline V CDR1 and CDR2: MNHEY, SMNVEV (reference sequence). This CDR3 comprises 16 residues. CDR3 sequence (DNA): TGTGCCAGCAGTCCCGGGACTGGTTGGTCCTACAATGAGCAGTTCTTC. Translated: CASSPGTGWSYNEQFF.

This clone is a singleton in its sample. V and J are TRBV7-6 and TRBJ1-3; D remains ambiguous. The CDR3 sequence is 16 residues long. Germline V gene sequence: CDR1 SGHVS, CDR2 FNYEAQ. Trimming took off 4 bases at V and 0 bases at J, with 13 bases between the two ends. The chain's CDR3 is CASSSQALNSGNTIYF. The CDR3 bases are TGTGCCAGCAGCTCCCAGGCCTTAAACTCTGGAAACACCATATATTTT.

The rearrangement joins TRBV29-1 to TRBJ2-1; 9 bases fit TRBD1. CDR1 SQVTM and CDR2 ANQGSEA come from the germline V gene. The CDR3 runs to 18 residues. V gave up 6 bases and J gave up 10 bases; unmatched junction bases: 25. The CDR3 spells CSVESRDRDYVLDREQFF. The CDR3 region has the DNA TGCAGCGTCGAGAGCCGGGACAGGGATTACGTTTTGGATCGGGAGCAGTTCTTC.

The chain joins TRBV7-2 to TRBJ1-6; 8 bases are shared with TRBD1. The germline V gene encodes CDR1 SGHTA and CDR2 FQGNSA. V trimming: 5 bases; J trimming: 2 bases; junction bases outside the gene matches: 8. This CDR3 is 17 amino acids long. CDR3: CASSTPDREAYNSPLHF. As DNA, the CDR3 is TGTGCCAGCAGCACCCCGGACAGGGAAGCCTATAATTCACCCCTCCACTTT. Looking up the rest from reference TRBV7-2 and TRBJ1-6 gives the full variable domain: GAGVSQSPSNKVTEKGKDVELRCDPISGHTALYWYRQSLGQGLEFLIYFQGNSAPDKSGLPSDRFSAERTGGSVSTLTIQRTQQEDSAVYLCASSTPDREAYNSPLHFGNGTRLTVT.

This chain links TRBV25-1 with TRBJ2-1; D remains ambiguous. The CDR3 consists of 12 residues. V lost 4 bases and J lost 2, with 3 bases in between. The V gene's germline CDR1 is MGHDK and CDR2 SYGVNS. This CDR3 is CASSGAYNEQFF. CDR3 bases: TGTGCCAGCAGTGGAGCCTACAATGAGCAGTTCTTC.

V usage is TRBV2 and J usage is TRBJ2-5, with D tentatively TRBD2 (6 bases). The germline V and J ends were trimmed by 5 bases and 5 bases, with 15 bases remaining between them. The germline gives CDR1 SNHLY, CDR2 FYNNEI. The CDR3 totals 14 residues. DNA for the CDR3: TGTGCCAGCAGTCCAGGGACTTTCCTCGAGACCCAGTACTTC. It encodes CASSPGTFLETQYF.

This clone occurred once. One end of the junction varies from germline; a read error may be responsible. The sample carries other DNA sequences with the same CDR3. V and J are TRBV4-2 and TRBJ2-2, with 10 bases matching TRBD2. Germline V gene sequence: CDR1 LGHNA, CDR2 YNFKEQ. The CDR3 consists of 17 residues. In nucleotides, the CDR3 is TGTGCCAGCAGTCAAGTCAGCGGGAGGGATAACACCGGGGAGCTGTTTTTT. It codes for CASSQVSGRDNTGELFF.

The chain recombines TRBV27 with TRBJ2-1; D is unresolved. The germline V gene has CDR1 MNHEY and CDR2 SMNVEV (reference sequence). The CDR3 is 12 residues long. V lost 4 bases and J 8 bases, leaving 9 bases between the germline ends. In DNA, the CDR3 is TGTGCCAGCAGTTCCCGACGGGATGAGCAGTTCTTC. Its translation: CASSSRRDEQFF.

This clone was observed a few times. The J gene is TRBJ2-3, the V gene TRBV29-1, with 11 bases fitting TRBD2. Trimming removed 5 bases from V and 4 bases from J; junction bases left unmatched: 5. Germline loops: CDR1 SQVTM, CDR2 ANQGSEA. This CDR3 contains 14 residues. The CDR3 DNA sequence: TGCAGCGTTTTAGCGGGGGGGCAATCAGATACGCAGTATTTT. The encoded protein is CSVLAGGQSDTQYF.

The chain recombines TRBV28 with TRBJ2-3; perhaps TRBD2 as D (5 bases). This CDR3 contains 14 residues. V lost 3 bases and J 6 bases, leaving 13 bases between the germline ends. Germline CDR1 is MDHEN and CDR2 is SYDVKM. DNA for the CDR3: TGTGCCAGCAGTTTCCTCTCGAGGGCCGATACGCAGTATTTT. Residues: CASSFLSRADTQYF.

The rearrangement links TRBV7-2 to TRBJ1-6, with unresolved D. Per the germline V gene, CDR1 is SGHTA and CDR2 is FQGNSA. This CDR3 contains 17 residues. V gave up 5 bases and J gave up 7 bases, with 21 bases separating them. CDR3 loop: CASSPSIRSRENSPLHF. Here the CDR3 DNA reads TGTGCCAGCAGCCCATCGATAAGGTCGAGGGAGAATTCACCCCTCCACTTT.

V is TRBV25-1 and J is TRBJ2-7; 9 nucleotides align to TRBD1. Germline values: CDR1 MGHDK, CDR2 SYGVNS. The V gene end was trimmed by 3 bases and the J gene end by 5 bases; junction bases not matched to a gene: 8. CDR3 length: 15 amino acids. CDR3 in DNA: TGTGCCAGCAGTGACCGGAACCGGGACAGGGACGAGCAGTACTTC. Residues: CASSDRNRDRDEQYF.

The J gene is TRBJ2-2, the V gene TRBV5-4; TRBD2 is a possible D gene (5 bases). The V end was cut by 0 bases, the J end by 4 bases, with 10 bases between. The CDR3 has 15 residues. Germline CDR1 reads SGHNT; CDR2 reads YYREEE (reference sequence). CDR3 region: CASSLGRPVTGELFF. DNA of the CDR3: TGTGCCAGCAGCTTGGGGAGGCCGGTCACCGGGGAGCTGTTTTTT.

The rearrangement links TRBV7-9 to TRBJ2-7; D is perhaps TRBD2 (6 bases). This CDR3 has 13 residues. Germline V CDR1 and CDR2: SEHNR, FQNEAQ (reference sequence). The V end was cut by 3 bases, the J end by 6 bases, with 12 bases between. This chain's CDR3 is CASSFTGLGEQYF. The CDR3 region has the DNA TGTGCCAGCAGCTTTACGGGACTCGGCGAGCAGTACTTC.

The V gene is TRBV5-8, the J gene TRBJ2-5, with TRBD1 matching over 12 bases. Germline assignment: CDR1 SGHTS and CDR2 YDEGEE. J lost 5 bases, V lost 0 bases, and 2 bases had no gene match. The CDR3 covers 15 residues. The CDR3 DNA sequence: TGTGCCAGCAGCTTGGGGGACAGGGGGCAGGAGACCCAGTACTTC. This codes for CASSLGDRGQETQYF.

This chain connects TRBV18 to TRBJ1-1; possibly TRBD1 for D (5 bases). The germline CDR1 and CDR2 sequences are KGHSH and LQKENI. V shed 1 base and J shed 5 bases, with 14 bases lying between them. This CDR3 is built from 15 residues. In nucleotides, the CDR3 is TGTGCCAGCTCACCACAGGGGCTTATGGAAACTGAAGCTTTCTTT. It is translated as CASSPQGLMETEAFF.

V and J are TRBV14 and TRBJ1-2; TRBD1 matches at 7 bases. CDR1 is SGHDN and CDR2 is FVKESK in the germline V gene. The CDR3 contains 16 residues. With V trimmed by 1 base and J by 3 bases, 8 bases remained unmatched. DNA for the CDR3: TGTGCCAGCAGCCAAGTCGGGACAGCATTCTACTATGGCTACACCTTC. Translation gives CASSQVGTAFYYGYTF.

This clone was counted once. This chain joins TRBV9 and TRBJ2-7; perhaps TRBD2 as D (6 bases). Germline lookup yields CDR1 SGDLS and CDR2 YYNGEE. The germline V and J ends were trimmed by 0 bases and 3 bases, with 22 bases remaining between them. This CDR3 is built from 18 residues. The DNA for the CDR3 is TGTGCCAGCAGCGTAGGAAAGGGTGGGGGAGGTTTTGGCTACGAGCAGTACTTC. This encodes CASSVGKGGGGFGYEQYF.

This rearrangement joins TRBV27 to TRBJ2-7; tentative D call: TRBD2 (5 bases). This CDR3 region has 15 residues. In germline, CDR1 is MNHEY, CDR2 SMNVEV (reference sequence). The V end was cut by 5 bases, the J end by 3 bases, with 17 bases between. The chain's CDR3 is CASSISEDPSYEQYF. CDR3 nucleotide sequence: TGTGCCAGCAGTATTTCGGAGGATCCCAGCTACGAGCAGTACTTC.

The rearrangement joins TRBV30 to TRBJ2-6; 12 bases map to TRBD2. Germline V gene data show CDR1 as GTSNPN and CDR2 as SVGIG (reference sequence). The CDR3 runs 21 residues. J was trimmed by 0 bases and V by 5 bases; bases with no gene match: 17. CDR3 DNA: TGTGCCTGGCGTGGAGGGGACTCTGGACTAGCGGGAAGCTCTGGGGCCAACGTCCTGACTTTC. Amino acid sequence: CAWRGGDSGLAGSSGANVLTF.